This T cell receptor beta chain appears in the sequencing data of a study of blood T cell repertoires in COVID-19. Whole-study context: Sources were T cells, B-cell-depleted T cells, or PBMCs; the material itself was cDNA or gDNA.

Those designated as exposed participants met a COVID-19 case within 2 weeks before study entry. The authors' processing: Amplification of reference gene primers provided the estimated nucleated cell counts. Produced via immunoSEQ multiplex PCR; TCRdb's table is partial and in-frame only. That table supplies the V and J calls and clone size; D and trimming were determined from the DNA. This table holds approximately 340,000 clones, 80% to 95% found once. The receptor's source is a middle-aged woman who had been exposed to COVID-19. The material sequenced was PBMCs or T cells enriched from blood (not recorded which).

The CDR3 nucleotides are TGTGCCAGCAGCTTGTTGCAGTACGGAGGCACAGATACGCAGTATTTT. Protein product: CASSLLQYGGTDTQYF. This sequence joins TRBV5-4 and TRBJ2-3; the D is unclear. V was trimmed by 1 base and J by 1 base, leaving 13 bases between them. Per the germline V gene, CDR1 is SGHNT and CDR2 is YYREEE (reference sequence). This CDR3 region has 16 residues.